The 30 T cell receptor beta chains given below trace back to one sample, sequenced in a study of blood T cells in healthy people across ages. Then a second PCR, running about 6 to 11 cycles, was carried out with a sample-barcoded 5' primer and a J-beta primer mix. One entry per CDR3 protein, called by TCRdb with MiXCR from the 5' RACE reads. Among about 1.6 million distinct CDR3 sequences listed, around 35% were seen once. Sequenced: blood. These receptors were collected from a woman between 25 and 40 years old in good health.

J is TRBJ1-2 and V is TRBV6-5, with D perhaps TRBD1 (5 bases). The germline V gene has CDR1 MNHEY and CDR2 SVGAGI. The V gene lost 0 bases and the J gene lost 7 bases, with 12 bases spanning the gap. The CDR3 runs to 14 residues. CDR3 amino acids: CASSYSAEGSGYTF. Here the CDR3 DNA reads TGTGCCAGCAGTTACTCCGCCGAGGGGTCTGGCTACACCTTC.

CDR3 bases: TGTGCCAGCAGCCCCCGGGACGGCTATTCCTCTGGAAACACCATATATTTT. This encodes CASSPRDGYSSGNTIYF. The J gene is TRBJ1-3, the V gene TRBV7-9; possibly TRBD1 for D (5 bases). Germline V CDR1 and CDR2: SEHNR, FQNEAQ (reference sequence). This CDR3 has 17 amino acids. V was clipped by 5 bases and J by 0 bases, with 17 bases between them.

The chain employs TRBV14 and TRBJ2-1; 14 bases map to TRBD2. Germline V lookup: CDR1 SGHDN, CDR2 FVKESK. The CDR3 runs 17 residues. V dropped 4 bases and J dropped 5; count of bases not matched to a gene: 7. CDR3: CASSPPWTSGRNNEQFF. DNA of the CDR3: TGTGCCAGCAGCCCTCCTTGGACTAGCGGGAGGAACAATGAGCAGTTCTTC.

The chain employs TRBV2 and TRBJ2-4; D is uncertain. The end of the DNA aligns better with TRBJ2-7, so the J call may be wrong. From germline, CDR1 is SNHLY and CDR2 FYNNEI. The CDR3 covers 12 residues. The CDR3 nucleotides read TGTGCCAGCAGTGAAATGGGGAACGAGCAGTACTTC. Residues: CASSEMGNEQYF.

The V and J genes are TRBV6-2 or TRBV6-3 and TRBJ1-5; D gene unclear. Germline CDR1 MNHEY, CDR2 SVGEGT. Trimming cost V 7 bases and J 4 bases, with 17 bases left between them. The CDR3 has 15 amino acids. CDR3 amino acids: CASNRGPRGNQPQHF. CDR3 nucleotides: TGTGCCAGCAACCGTGGGCCTCGGGGTAATCAGCCCCAGCATTTT.

V gene TRBV3-1 combines with J gene TRBJ2-3, with 9 bases fitting TRBD2. Germline CDR1 is LGHDT and CDR2 is YNNKEL (reference sequence). The length of the CDR3 is 14 residues. The ends lost 4 bases at V and 5 bases at J; junction bases unmatched: 4. CDR3 sequence (DNA): TGTGCCAGCAGCCCCACAGCGGGGGGAGATACGCAGTATTTT. Protein: CASSPTAGGDTQYF.

This chain links TRBV30 with TRBJ2-1; D unresolved. V dropped 5 bases and J dropped 5 bases, with 16 bases sitting between them. Looked up from germline, CDR1 is GTSNPN and CDR2 is SVGIG (reference sequence). The CDR3 is made up of 14 amino acids. The DNA for the CDR3 is TGTGCCTGGGCGAGAGCCGGGCCTAACAATGAGCAGTTCTTC. Its protein is CAWARAGPNNEQFF.

This clonotype has just a few counts. The CDR3 loop is CASSPGQRWNIQYF. The CDR3 bases are TGTGCCAGCAGCCCGGGGCAGCGGTGGAACATTCAGTACTTC. The genes are TRBV7-6 and TRBJ2-4; either TRBD1 or TRBD2 may fit D (5 bases each). Between the trimmed V and J ends, which lost 5 bases and 7 bases, there was a span of 15 bases. Germline V gene lookup returns CDR1 SGHVS and CDR2 FNYEAQ. CDR3 length equals 14 residues.

The chain has TRBV5-1 and TRBJ2-3; D uncertain. The CDR3 length is 13 residues. V was trimmed by 4 bases and J by 7 bases, leaving 13 bases between them. The germline CDR1 and CDR2 sequences are SGHRS and YFSETQ. This chain's CDR3 is CASSATLGNTQYF. Here the CDR3 DNA reads TGCGCCAGCAGCGCGACCCTGGGGAATACGCAGTATTTT.

This chain links TRBV30 with TRBJ2-1; 7 bases align to TRBD1. Germline values: CDR1 GTSNPN, CDR2 SVGIG (reference sequence). The junction had 4 bases not matched to a gene; V was cut back by 1 base and J by 1 base. This CDR3 contains 15 residues. The CDR3 coding sequence is TGTGCCTGGAGTGGACAGGGTTCATCCTACAATGAGCAGTTCTTC. Translation: CAWSGQGSSYNEQFF.

The chain recombines TRBV3-1 with TRBJ1-3; 8 positions agree with TRBD1. CDR1 and CDR2 from the germline V gene are LGHDT and YNNKEL (reference sequence). This CDR3 has 15 residues. V lost 5 bases, J lost 2 bases, and 5 bases stayed unmatched. CDR3 DNA sequence: TGTGCCAGCAGCTTTGGACAGGGAGCTGGAAACACCATATATTTT. Translating gives CASSFGQGAGNTIYF.

The V gene is TRBV27, the J gene TRBJ2-7; D perhaps matches TRBD2 (6 bases). CDR1 and CDR2 from the germline V gene are MNHEY and SMNVEV (reference sequence). Trimming cost V 1 base and J 6 bases, with 16 bases left between them. There are 15 residues in the CDR3. For the CDR3, the DNA is TGTGCCAGCAGTTTATTTGCGGGGAGCCGCTCCGAGCAGTACTTC. Translation gives CASSLFAGSRSEQYF.

This clonotype has a handful of counts. The gene calls are TRBV4-1 and TRBJ2-7; maybe TRBD1 (6 bases). The CDR3 is 15 residues long. V was trimmed by 1 base and J by 5 bases, leaving 15 bases between them. Germline V gene data show CDR1 as MGHRA and CDR2 as YSYEKL. CDR3 loop: CASSQARLGADEQYF. CDR3 DNA: TGCGCCAGCAGCCAAGCCCGTTTGGGGGCGGACGAGCAGTACTTC.

This sequence joins TRBV6-2 or TRBV6-3 and TRBJ2-3; D may be TRBD2 (5 bases). With 7 bases removed from V and 0 bases from J, the gap between germline ends came to 8 bases. The V gene's germline CDR1 is MNHEY and CDR2 SVGEGT. The CDR3 totals 13 residues. The CDR3 region is CASKWTSTDTQYF. The CDR3 DNA follows: TGTGCCAGCAAGTGGACTAGCACAGATACGCAGTATTTT.

This clonotype came up many times. V usage is TRBV5-1 and J usage is TRBJ2-7; 9 bases agree with TRBD1. There are 15 residues in the CDR3. The ends lost 5 bases at V and 5 bases at J; junction bases unmatched: 11. From germline, CDR1 is SGHRS and CDR2 YFSETQ. The CDR3 nucleotides are TGCGCCAGCAGAATTCTGACAGGGGGTTACGACGAGCAGTACTTC. Translating gives CASRILTGGYDEQYF. The whole variable domain, filled in from reference TRBV5-1 and TRBJ2-7, reads KAGVTQTPRYLIKTRGQQVTLSCSPISGHRSVSWYQQTPGQGLQFLFEYFSETQRNKGNFPGRFSGRQFSNSRSEMNVSTLELGDSALYLCASRILTGGYDEQYFGPGTRLTVT.

The V and J genes are TRBV6-5 and TRBJ2-3; 9 positions agree with TRBD2. This CDR3 has 16 amino acids. Germline lookup yields CDR1 MNHEY and CDR2 SVGAGI. The trim removed 1 base at V and 2 bases at J, leaving 4 bases unmatched. CDR3 region: CASSYLAGGDTDTQYF. CDR3 coding DNA: TGTGCCAGCAGTTACTTGGCGGGAGGGGACACAGATACGCAGTATTTT.

This chain links TRBV6-5 with TRBJ2-1; D perhaps matches TRBD1 (6 bases). Trimming cost V 0 bases and J 1 base, with 25 bases left between them. The CDR3 length is 21 residues. Germline V CDR1 and CDR2: MNHEY, SVGAGI. The CDR3 loop is CASSYSPRDLGGLKSYNEQFF. Here the CDR3 DNA reads TGTGCCAGCAGTTACTCTCCGAGGGACCTTGGGGGCCTTAAATCCTACAATGAGCAGTTCTTC.

CDR3 DNA: TGTGCCAGCAGTTCGCGGGAGGGCCATAGTTTAGATACGCAGTATTTT. Protein product: CASSSREGHSLDTQYF. The V and J genes are TRBV27 and TRBJ2-3, with 9 bases matching TRBD2. Germline V gene data show CDR1 as MNHEY and CDR2 as SMNVEV (reference sequence). After removal of 4 bases from V and 5 bases from J, the junction contained 10 bases not matched to a gene. The CDR3 spans 16 residues.

This clonotype was seen many times. The chain carries TRBV10-3 and TRBJ2-7; 12 nucleotides line up with TRBD1. The CDR3 covers 16 residues. Germline CDR1 and CDR2: ENHRY and SYGVKD. The V segment lost 0 bases and the J segment 5 bases; nucleotides outside the gene matches: 5. This chain's CDR3 is CAISESGGQGAHEQYF. The CDR3 DNA sequence: TGTGCCATCAGTGAGTCGGGGGGACAGGGGGCACACGAGCAGTACTTC.

This rearrangement joins TRBV10-3 to TRBJ2-5; the match to TRBD1 covers 8 bases. Matching the DNA end better, TRBJ2-7 makes the J call doubtful. CDR3 length equals 14 residues. CDR1 ENHRY and CDR2 SYGVKD come from the germline V gene. This CDR3 is CAISEGQGGSEQYF. Written as DNA, the CDR3 is TGTGCCATCAGTGAGGGACAGGGAGGTTCCGAGCAGTACTTC.

This clonotype appeared a single time. The chain recombines TRBV5-1 with TRBJ2-3; 11 nucleotides agree with TRBD2. CDR1 and CDR2 from the germline V gene are SGHRS and YFSETQ. The CDR3 is 18 residues long. The J segment lost 1 base and the V segment lost 4 bases, leaving 11 bases of the junction unmatched. Written as DNA, the CDR3 is TGCGCCAGCAGCCTACTAGCGGGAGCCTTTGTTGGCACAGATACGCAGTATTTT. It is translated as CASSLLAGAFVGTDTQYF.

In its sample, this clonotype was seen many times. The chain employs TRBV7-2 and TRBJ2-1, with D perhaps TRBD2 (5 bases). V lost 1 base, J lost 10 bases, and 14 bases lay in between. Germline V CDR1 and CDR2: SGHTA, FQGNSA. The CDR3 sequence is 14 residues long. CDR3 loop: CASSLDWLAPEQFF. DNA for the CDR3: TGTGCCAGCAGCTTAGACTGGCTAGCCCCCGAGCAGTTCTTC.

V and J are TRBV6-6 and TRBJ1-1; no reliable D call. V gave up 0 bases and J gave up 6 bases, with 5 bases separating them. Germline CDR1 and CDR2: MNHNY and SVGAGI (reference sequence). The CDR3 is 12 residues long. The CDR3: CASSYSAAEAFF. CDR3 in DNA: TGTGCCAGCAGTTACTCCGCAGCTGAAGCTTTCTTT.

This clonotype was observed a few times. The genes are TRBV11-2 and TRBJ1-6; weak D call: TRBD1 (5 bases). Germline-derived CDR1 and CDR2 are SGHAT and FQNNGV. This CDR3 comprises 16 residues. Trimming pared 3 bases from V and 7 bases from J, leaving 16 bases between. Here the CDR3 DNA reads TGTGCCAGCAGCTTTGGGGGGTCGTCGGGCAATTCACCCCTCCACTTT. Its translation: CASSFGGSSGNSPLHF.

The genes are TRBV9 and TRBJ2-7; 8 bases line up with TRBD2. Germline loops: CDR1 SGDLS, CDR2 YYNGEE. The CDR3 spans 15 residues. V lost 1 base and J lost 6; bases outside the gene matches: 9. The DNA of the CDR3 is TGTGCCAGCAGCGTAACCGGGAGGGCCGGGGGCGAGCAGTACTTC. It translates to CASSVTGRAGGEQYF.

The sample holds a few counts of this clonotype. The chain combines TRBV15 with TRBJ2-7; D possibly uses TRBD1 or TRBD2 (5 bases each). Germline V gives CDR1 LNHNV, CDR2 YYDKDF (reference sequence). The CDR3 has 14 residues. V was shortened by 4 bases and J by 3 bases, with 13 bases between the two germline ends. The CDR3 reads CATSTGGSGYEQYF. CDR3 in DNA: TGTGCCACCAGCACTGGGGGTTCGGGCTACGAGCAGTACTTC.

The chain has TRBV4-1 and TRBJ2-1; possible D gene TRBD2, 6 bases. The V gene's germline CDR1 is MGHRA and CDR2 YSYEKL. V lost 3 bases and J lost 9, with 18 bases in between. The CDR3 is 15 amino acids. CDR3 nucleotides: TGCGCCAGCAGCCATTCACCCGGGACTTACCGTGAGCAGTTCTTC. Its translation is CASSHSPGTYREQFF.

This clonotype showed up just a few times. A read error may account for a junction end that differs from germline. The V call is TRBV29-1, the J call TRBJ2-1, with a tentative D call TRBD2 (5 bases). Germline lookup yields CDR1 SQVTM and CDR2 ANQGSEA. The CDR3 is 13 amino acids. The CDR3: CSVIQDSNNEQFF. CDR3 coding DNA: TGCAGCGTTATTCAGGACTCCAACAATGAGCAGTTCTTC.

V usage is TRBV7-8 and J usage is TRBJ2-7, with D possibly TRBD2 on 7 matching bases. V dropped 1 base and J dropped 1 base, with 11 bases sitting between them. Germline V gene data show CDR1 as SGHVS and CDR2 as FQNEAQ. The CDR3 covers 15 residues. The chain's CDR3 is CASSLGEGVSYEQYF. CDR3 sequence (DNA): TGTGCCAGCAGCTTAGGGGAGGGGGTATCCTACGAGCAGTACTTC.

CDR3 residues: CSARAGGPFEQYF. Written as DNA, the CDR3 is TGCAGTGCGCGAGCGGGAGGGCCGTTCGAGCAGTACTTC. The rearrangement joins TRBV20-1 to TRBJ2-7; 10 bases match TRBD2. This CDR3 has 13 amino acids. Per germline, CDR1 DFQATT and CDR2 SNEGSKA (reference sequence). After removal of 6 bases from V and 6 bases from J, the junction contained 8 bases not matched to a gene.